This T cell receptor (beta chain) was documented in a study of T-cell reconstitution after alpha-beta-depleted transplantation in children. Researchers prepared the TCRbeta library using unique molecular identifiers, the study reports. TCRdb reanalysed the PCR reads using MiXCR and keeps one entry per CDR3 protein. The sample has hundreds of thousands of distinct CDR3 sequences, around 17% seen once; the top ten hold around 0.96%. V dropped 5 bases and J dropped 7 bases, with 12 bases sitting between them. The CDR3 totals 12 residues. Germline assignment: CDR1 SQVTM and CDR2 ANQGSEA. The chain couples TRBV29-1 to TRBJ1-5, with no clear D. The specimen was PBMCs from the stem cell graft donor, collected from the stem cell graft. This receptor was taken from a human donor who donated a stem cell graft to a child with acute myeloid leukemia. CDR3 protein: CSVRDIGQPQHF. CDR3 bases: TGCAGCGTTAGAGACATCGGACAGCCCCAGCATTTT.